The sequence of this TCR beta chain was determined in a study of cytomegalovirus exposure and HLA in healthy donors. Points from the study as a whole: Roughly uniform depth of sequencing across donors was assumed in presence/absence analyses. Within an earlier analysis, most TCR beta V segments proved productive either about 90% or about 30% of the time. Three CMV-associated chains proved CMV antigen-specific in vitro.

Germline V gene lookup returns CDR1 MGHDK and CDR2 SYGVNS. V dropped 4 bases and J dropped 1 base, with 7 bases sitting between them. The CDR3 runs to 13 residues. A multiplex PCR was run with 60 Vbeta primers and 13 Jbeta primers. Clones were sequenced by immunoSEQ multiplex PCR, and TCRdb holds only the in-frame ones, with some missing. The sample yields 150,000 to 200,000 clones, 77% seen once. On this clone itself: As yet, its antigen is unknown.

The rearrangement links TRBV25-1 to TRBJ1-1; no firm D call. Input material: PBMCs. The sequence came from a male donor in good health and CMV-seropositive. This CDR3 is CASSAYRNTEAFF. DNA of the CDR3: TGTGCCAGCAGTGCTTACAGGAACACTGAAGCTTTCTTT.